The 9 T cell receptor beta chains below come from one sample, sequenced in a study of cytomegalovirus exposure and HLA in healthy donors. Libraries were prepared by immunoSEQ multiplex PCR; TCRdb keeps only in-frame clonotypes and omits some of them. The sample lists 60,000 to 75,000 clones, about 96% seen once, with about 0.96% in the top ten. Material: PBMCs. Every receptor here comes from a man between 18 and 29 years old in good health and CMV-seronegative.

This clone has only one observation. CDR3 residues: CASSLADSYNQPQHF. The CDR3 DNA reads TGTGCCAGCAGTTTGGCGGACAGCTATAATCAGCCCCAGCATTTT. The V and J genes are TRBV28 and TRBJ1-5; D might be TRBD1 (6 bases). This CDR3 has 15 residues. V was clipped by 3 bases and J by 4 bases, with 13 bases between them. Germline CDR1 is MDHEN and CDR2 is SYDVKM.

The V and J genes are TRBV27 and TRBJ2-5, with D tentatively TRBD1 (6 bases). Trimming removed 3 bases from V and 2 bases from J, with 10 bases in between. CDR3 length equals 14 residues. Germline assignment: CDR1 MNHEY and CDR2 SMNVEV (reference sequence). The CDR3 is CASSFGRGQETQYF. CDR3 sequence (DNA): TGTGCCAGCAGTTTCGGAAGGGGGCAAGAGACCCAGTACTTC.

This chain connects TRBV29-1 to TRBJ1-5, with TRBD1 as a possible D gene (6 bases). The CDR3 has 11 amino acids. The V gene's germline CDR1 is SQVTM and CDR2 ANQGSEA. V was pared by 4 bases and J by 7 bases, with 8 bases between. The CDR3 bases are TGCAGCGTTGCACAGGGCCAGCCCCAGCATTTT. Encoded protein: CSVAQGQPQHF.

J is TRBJ2-1 and V is TRBV15, with no clear D. CDR1 is LNHNV, CDR2 YYDKDF, per germline (reference sequence). Between the trimmed V and J ends, which lost 1 base and 6 bases, there was a span of 4 bases. CDR3 length: 12 residues. The CDR3 here is CATSRVGNEQFF. The CDR3 bases are TGTGCCACCAGCAGAGTCGGCAATGAGCAGTTCTTC.

V gene TRBV11-3 combines with J gene TRBJ2-5; 8 bases fit TRBD1. The CDR3 runs 13 residues. The junction had 3 bases not matched to a gene; V was cut back by 5 bases and J by 4 bases. Germline CDR1 and CDR2: SGHNT and YENEEA. The CDR3 DNA follows: TGTGCCAGCAGCCCCGGACAGGGAGAGACCCAGTACTTC. Its protein is CASSPGQGETQYF.

The V gene is TRBV29-1, the J gene TRBJ2-3; D remains unclear. The CDR3 loop spans 11 amino acids. Trimming took off 2 bases at V and 5 bases at J, with 5 bases between the two ends. Germline V gives CDR1 SQVTM, CDR2 ANQGSEA. CDR3 coding DNA: TGCAGCGTTGAATCCGTAGATACGCAGTATTTT. This encodes CSVESVDTQYF.

The chain employs TRBV29-1 and TRBJ1-4, with TRBD1 as a possible D gene (5 bases). V was cut by 6 bases and J by 0 bases, with 5 bases left in between. Germline V lookup: CDR1 SQVTM, CDR2 ANQGSEA. The CDR3 consists of 12 residues. CDR3 bases: TGCAGCGTGACAGCAACTAATGAAAAACTGTTTTTT. It codes for CSVTATNEKLFF.

This sequence joins TRBV28 and TRBJ2-2; tentatively, D is TRBD2 (6 bases). CDR1 and CDR2 from the germline V gene are MDHEN and SYDVKM. CDR3 length equals 13 residues. V lost 4 bases and J 5 bases, leaving 8 bases between the germline ends. CDR3 protein: CASSSGGTGELFF. CDR3 sequence (DNA): TGTGCCAGCAGTTCTGGGGGGACCGGGGAGCTGTTTTTT.

Here the CDR3 reads CASSEGLLAAYEQYF. The CDR3 bases are TGTGCCAGCAGTGAAGGATTGCTAGCGGCCTACGAGCAGTACTTC. The chain joins TRBV6-1 to TRBJ2-7; 7 positions match TRBD2. This CDR3 comprises 15 residues. Germline lookup yields CDR1 MNHNS and CDR2 SASEGT. Trimming at V came to 1 base and at J to 2 bases, leaving 5 bases not matched to a gene.